This T cell receptor (beta chain) comes out of a study of cytotoxic CD8 clonotypes in ibrutinib-treated CLL. Trimming removed 4 bases at V and 0 bases at J, with 17 bases between. Germline CDR1 reads SGHKS; CDR2 reads YYEKEE (reference sequence). This CDR3 region has 18 residues. Remarks on this clone: Its antigen is currently unknown.

Assay: immunoSEQ multiplex PCR; the TCRdb copy retains only in-frame clones and omits some. The data contain about 25,000 clones, over 75% of them seen just once; the ten biggest clones take up 7.5% to 9.5%. Study observations and caveats: Clonality, elevated at ibrutinib response, dropped back toward baseline at progression. The study found public clonotypes uncommon, contracting or stable on treatment. Age-matched healthy donor levels were exceeded by baseline clonality, which tracked circulating CD8+ T-cell counts.

The rearrangement links TRBV5-5 to TRBJ1-6, with a weak D call TRBD1 (5 bases). This sequence originates from a human donor with chronic lymphocytic leukemia. The material was PBMCs, obtained after 24 months of ibrutinib treatment. The CDR3 coding sequence is TGTGCCAGCAGCCTCCGGGACCCTCGTTCCTCCTATAATTCACCCCTCCACTTT. It is translated as CASSLRDPRSSYNSPLHF.